This T cell receptor beta chain was profiled in a study of blood T cell repertoires in COVID-19. Study details: Sites in the United States, Italy and Spain provided acute and convalescent COVID-19 samples. Nucleic acid was either cDNA or gDNA, and it came from T cells, B-cell-depleted T cells, or PBMCs.

CDR1 and CDR2 (germline): SNHLY, FYNNEI. This CDR3 is built from 16 residues. V shed 0 bases, J shed 7 bases, and the junction held 7 bases outside the gene matches. As handled by the study authors: Reference gene primer amplification yielded estimated nucleated cell counts. TCRdb's copy holds only in-frame clones and misses some; the assay was immunoSEQ multiplex PCR. D and trimming were read from the DNA, whereas the V and J calls and clone size are those reported in that table. The sample lists about 220,000 clones, about four fifths seen once, with 3% to 4.5% in the top ten. Sequenced sample: peripheral blood. This TCR was recovered from a woman of 80 years or more with acute or convalescent COVID-19. The chain couples TRBV2 to TRBJ1-4; 8 bases align to TRBD1. CDR3 sequence (DNA): TGTGCCAGCAGTGAAGCGGTTGCAGGGGGCGTTGAAAAACTGTTTTTT. It is translated as CASSEAVAGGVEKLFF. The whole variable domain, filled in from reference TRBV2 and TRBJ1-4, reads EPEVTQTPSHQVTQMGQEVILRCVPISNHLYFYWYRQILGQKVEFLVSFYNNEISEKSEIFDDQFSVERPDGSNFTLKIRSTKLEDSAMYFCASSEAVAGGVEKLFFGSGTQLSVL.